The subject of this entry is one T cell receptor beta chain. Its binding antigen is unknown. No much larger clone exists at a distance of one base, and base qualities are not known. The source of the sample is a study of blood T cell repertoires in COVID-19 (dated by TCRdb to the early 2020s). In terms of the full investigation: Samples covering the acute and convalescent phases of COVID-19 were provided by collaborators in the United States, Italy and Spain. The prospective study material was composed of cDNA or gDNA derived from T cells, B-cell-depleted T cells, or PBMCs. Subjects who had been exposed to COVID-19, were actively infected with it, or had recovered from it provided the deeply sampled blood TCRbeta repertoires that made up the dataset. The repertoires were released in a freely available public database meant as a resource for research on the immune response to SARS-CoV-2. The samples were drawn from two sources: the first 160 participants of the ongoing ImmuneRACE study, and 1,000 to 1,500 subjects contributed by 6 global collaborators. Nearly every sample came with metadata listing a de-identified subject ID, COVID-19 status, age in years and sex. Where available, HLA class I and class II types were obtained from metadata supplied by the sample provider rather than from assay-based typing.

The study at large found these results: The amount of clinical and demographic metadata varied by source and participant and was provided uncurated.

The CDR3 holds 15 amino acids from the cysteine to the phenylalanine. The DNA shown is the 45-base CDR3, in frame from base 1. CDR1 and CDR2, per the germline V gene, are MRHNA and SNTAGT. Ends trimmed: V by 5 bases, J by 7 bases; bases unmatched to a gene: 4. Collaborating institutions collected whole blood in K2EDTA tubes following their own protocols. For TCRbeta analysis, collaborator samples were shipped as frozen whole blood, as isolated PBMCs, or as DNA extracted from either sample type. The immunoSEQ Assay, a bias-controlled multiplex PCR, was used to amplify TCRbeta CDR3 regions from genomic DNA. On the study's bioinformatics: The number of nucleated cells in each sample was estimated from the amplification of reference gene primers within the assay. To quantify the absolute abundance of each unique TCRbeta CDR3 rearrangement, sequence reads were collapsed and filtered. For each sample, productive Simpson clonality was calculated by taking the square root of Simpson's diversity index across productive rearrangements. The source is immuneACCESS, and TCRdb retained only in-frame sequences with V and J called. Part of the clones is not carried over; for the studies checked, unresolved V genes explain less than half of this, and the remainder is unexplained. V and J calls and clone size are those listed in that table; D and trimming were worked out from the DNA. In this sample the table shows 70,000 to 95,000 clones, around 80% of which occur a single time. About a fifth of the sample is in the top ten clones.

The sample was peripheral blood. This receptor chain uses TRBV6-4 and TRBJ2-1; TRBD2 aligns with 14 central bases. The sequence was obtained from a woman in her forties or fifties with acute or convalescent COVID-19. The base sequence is TGTGCCAGCAGTCCCGGACTAGCGGGGGGAAATGAGCAGTTCTTC. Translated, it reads CASSPGLAGGNEQFF.